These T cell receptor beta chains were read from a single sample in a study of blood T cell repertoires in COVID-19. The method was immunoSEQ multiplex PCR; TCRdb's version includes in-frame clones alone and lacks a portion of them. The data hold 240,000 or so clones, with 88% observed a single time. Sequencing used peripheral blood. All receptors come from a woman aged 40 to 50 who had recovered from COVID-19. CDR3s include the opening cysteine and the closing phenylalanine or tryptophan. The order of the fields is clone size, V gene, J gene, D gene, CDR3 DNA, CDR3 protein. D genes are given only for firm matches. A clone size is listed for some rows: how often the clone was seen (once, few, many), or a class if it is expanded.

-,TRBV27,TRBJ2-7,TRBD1,TGTGCCAGCAGTGAAGGACAGGGTACCTACGAGCAGTACTTC,CASSEGQGTYEQYF
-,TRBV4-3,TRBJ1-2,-,TGCGCCAGCAGCCCCAACGCGGGGGGCGCGGCTGGCTACACCTTC,CASSPNAGGAAGYTF
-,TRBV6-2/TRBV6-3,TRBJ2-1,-,TGTGCCAGCAGTTACTTGGGCGGGCCCCCCACGGGCAATGAGCAGTTCTTC,CASSYLGGPPTGNEQFF
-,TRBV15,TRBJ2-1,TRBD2,TGTGCCACCAGCGGAAGAGCGGGAGGGCCCTCACTCCCCTACAATGAGCAGTTCTTC,CATSGRAGGPSLPYNEQFF
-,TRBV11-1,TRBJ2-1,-,TGTGCCAGCAGCGGGCCCAGGGGAAGCGGTGAGCAGTTCTTC,CASSGPRGSGEQFF
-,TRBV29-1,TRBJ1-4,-,TGCAGCGCCCGCGGGGCTAATGAAAAACTGTTTTTT,CSARGANEKLFF
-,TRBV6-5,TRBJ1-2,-,TGTGCCAGCAGCACTACAGGTTTAAGGGGCTACACCTTC,CASSTTGLRGYTF
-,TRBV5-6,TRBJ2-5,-,TGTGCCAGCCGGACAGGGACGGGGACTAGCCTAGAGACCCAGTACTTC,CASRTGTGTSLETQYF
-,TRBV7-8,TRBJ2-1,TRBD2,TGTGCCAGCAGCCTCCCTGGGGGGAGGGCCACCTACAATGAGCAGTTCTTC,CASSLPGGRATYNEQFF
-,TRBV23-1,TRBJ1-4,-,TGCGCCAGCAGTCAATCGGGGGACTGGCGGGTCGGGCTCACTTTTAATGAAAAACTGTTTTTT,CASSQSGDWRVGLTFNEKLFF
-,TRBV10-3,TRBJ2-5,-,TGTGCCATCAGTGAGGGGGGACTCACTCAAGAGACCCAGTACTTC,CAISEGGLTQETQYF
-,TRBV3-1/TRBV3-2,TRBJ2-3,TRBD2,TGTGCCAGCAGCCAAGGCCGCCCCCCCTTCCGGGAGGGTGCGGATACGCAGTATTTT,CASSQGRPPFREGADTQYF
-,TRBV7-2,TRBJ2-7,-,TGTGCCAGCAGCTTAAACGGAGGGCAGTACTTC,CASSLNGGQYF
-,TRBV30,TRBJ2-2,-,TGTGCCTGGAGTACCAGGGTTGGGACCGGGGAGCTGTTTTTT,CAWSTRVGTGELFF
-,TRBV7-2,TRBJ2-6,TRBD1,TGTGCCAGCACCCCTTGGCGGGACAGGGGGGCCTCTGGGGCCAACGTCCTGACTTTC,CASTPWRDRGASGANVLTF
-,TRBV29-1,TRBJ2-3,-,TGCAGCGTTGGGCCACGAAGAGATACGCAGTATTTT,CSVGPRRDTQYF
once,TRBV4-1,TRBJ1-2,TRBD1,TGCGCCAGCAGCCTCTTTGGACAGGGGGGCTACACCTTC,CASSLFGQGGYTF
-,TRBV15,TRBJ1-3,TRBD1,TGTGCCACCAGCCCGCGGACAGGTTTCAGCTCTGGAAACACCATATATTTT,CATSPRTGFSSGNTIYF
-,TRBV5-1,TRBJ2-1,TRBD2,TGCGCCAGCAGCCCAGACCGGACTAGCGGGAGGACCAGCTCCTACAATGAGCAGTTCTTC,CASSPDRTSGRTSSYNEQFF
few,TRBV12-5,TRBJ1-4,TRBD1,TGTGCTAGTGGTTTGACCACAGGGGCAGGAAATGAAAAACTGTTTTTT,CASGLTTGAGNEKLFF
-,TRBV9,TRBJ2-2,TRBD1,TGTGCCAGCAGCCCCGGACAGGGGGCTAGGGGGAGGAGCGGGGAGCTGTTTTTT,CASSPGQGARGRSGELFF
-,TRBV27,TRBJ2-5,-,TGTGCCAGCAGTTTCGCCATGACTAGGGTGGACCAGTACTTC,CASSFAMTRVDQYF
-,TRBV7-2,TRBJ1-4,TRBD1,TGTGCCAGCAGCCGCCCCCGACAGGGGGCAGGAAAACTGTTTTTT,CASSRPRQGAGKLFF
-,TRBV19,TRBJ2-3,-,TGTGCCAGTAGTCCAGGCAAGCGGAGGCCCCCAGATACGCAGTATTTT,CASSPGKRRPPDTQYF
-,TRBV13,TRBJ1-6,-,TGTGCCAGCAGCTTAGGCCCGGGGAATTCACCCCTCCACTTT,CASSLGPGNSPLHF
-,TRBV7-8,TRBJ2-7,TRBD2,TGTGCCAGCAGCTTAGCCACTAGCGGAGCCTACGAGCAGTACTTC,CASSLATSGAYEQYF
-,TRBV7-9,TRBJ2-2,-,TGTGCCAGCAGCCCACAGGGCGACGGGGAGCTGTTTTTT,CASSPQGDGELFF
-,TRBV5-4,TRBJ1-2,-,TGTGCCAGCAGCCCGCGGGGGGACCGTAACTATGGCTACACCTTC,CASSPRGDRNYGYTF
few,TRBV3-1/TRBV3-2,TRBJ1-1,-,TGTGCCAGCAGCCACACCAGGGGTGGGAACACTGAAGCTTTCTTT,CASSHTRGGNTEAFF
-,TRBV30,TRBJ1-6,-,TGTGCCTGGAGCGCCGTGCCAGGGAATTCACCCCTCCACTTT,CAWSAVPGNSPLHF
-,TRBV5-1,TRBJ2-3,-,TGCGCCAGCAGCAGCGGACTACCAAGCACAGATACGCAGTATTTT,CASSSGLPSTDTQYF
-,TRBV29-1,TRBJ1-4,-,TGCAGCGTTGCGGTGGGGGGAGAACAGTTTTTT,CSVAVGGEQFF
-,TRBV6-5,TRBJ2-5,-,TGTGCCAGCAGTTACTCGGGGGGAGAGACCCAGTACTTC,CASSYSGGETQYF
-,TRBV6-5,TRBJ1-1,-,TGTGCCAGCAGTTACTCGAATGGCATCTGGGCTTTCTTT,CASSYSNGIWAFF
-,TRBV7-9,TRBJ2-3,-,TGTGCCAGCAGCTTATTCGGGGGCACAGATACGCAGTATTTT,CASSLFGGTDTQYF
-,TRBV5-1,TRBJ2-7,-,TGCGCCAGCAGCCCAGGACTAACGACGACCCTACGGGAGCAGTACTTC,CASSPGLTTTLREQYF
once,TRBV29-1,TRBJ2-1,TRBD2,TGCAGCGTAAGCGGGAGTGGCTCTGGTTGGAATGAGCAGTTCTTC,CSVSGSGSGWNEQFF
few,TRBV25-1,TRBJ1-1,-,TGTGCCAGCGGACAGAACACTGAAGCTTTCTTT,CASGQNTEAFF
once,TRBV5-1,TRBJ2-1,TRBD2,TGCGCCAGCAGCCCCGGGACTAGCGGGAGGGGTTCCTACAATGAGCAGTTCTTC,CASSPGTSGRGSYNEQFF
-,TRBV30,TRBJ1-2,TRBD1,TGTGCCTGGACGTGGGGACAGGGTCGTGGCTACACCTTC,CAWTWGQGRGYTF
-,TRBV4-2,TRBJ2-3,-,TGTGCCAGCAGCCAGAGCGGGAGCACAGATACGCAGTATTTT,CASSQSGSTDTQYF
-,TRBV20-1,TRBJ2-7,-,TGCAGTGGGGTTAGCAGCTACGAGCAGTACTTC,CSGVSSYEQYF
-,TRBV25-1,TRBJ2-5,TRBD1,TGTGCCAGCGGGGTACAGGGGCTCCAAGAGACCCAGTACTTC,CASGVQGLQETQYF
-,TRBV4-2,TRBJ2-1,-,TGTGCCAGCAGCCAAGAGGGCCCGAGCTCCTACAATGAGCAGTTCTTC,CASSQEGPSSYNEQFF
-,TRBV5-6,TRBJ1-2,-,TGTGCCAGCAGCTTCCCTACAGGCGTTTCAGGGGTCTACACCTTC,CASSFPTGVSGVYTF
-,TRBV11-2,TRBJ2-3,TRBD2,TGTGCCAGCAGCCCGGGGGGGCGCCAAACGCAGTATTTT,CASSPGGRQTQYF
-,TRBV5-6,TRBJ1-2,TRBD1,TGTGCCAGCACCCAGGTGGGGGACAGGCGCGTCTATGGCTACACCTTC,CASTQVGDRRVYGYTF
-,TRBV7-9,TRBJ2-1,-,TGTGCCAGCAGCTTACGGCTAGGCTCCTACAATGAGCAGTTCTTC,CASSLRLGSYNEQFF
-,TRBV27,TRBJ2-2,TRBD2,TGTGCCAGCACGGGACTAACCCCCGGGGAGCTGTTTTTT,CASTGLTPGELFF
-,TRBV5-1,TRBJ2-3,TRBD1,TGCGCCAGCAGCTTGCCGGGACAGGGATTCACAGATACGCAGTATTTT,CASSLPGQGFTDTQYF
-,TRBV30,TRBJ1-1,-,TGTGCCTGGAGTGTACGGGGGGTTGAAGCTTTCTTT,CAWSVRGVEAFF
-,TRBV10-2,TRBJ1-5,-,TGCGCCAGCAGTGTTTCCCTAAATCAGCCCCAGCATTTT,CASSVSLNQPQHF
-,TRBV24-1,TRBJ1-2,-,TGTGCCACCGCCAAGACAGGCTATGGCTACACCTTC,CATAKTGYGYTF
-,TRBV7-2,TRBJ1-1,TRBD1,TGTGCCAGCAGCTTATCAGGGGGCGCCGGCACTGAAGCTTTCTTT,CASSLSGGAGTEAFF